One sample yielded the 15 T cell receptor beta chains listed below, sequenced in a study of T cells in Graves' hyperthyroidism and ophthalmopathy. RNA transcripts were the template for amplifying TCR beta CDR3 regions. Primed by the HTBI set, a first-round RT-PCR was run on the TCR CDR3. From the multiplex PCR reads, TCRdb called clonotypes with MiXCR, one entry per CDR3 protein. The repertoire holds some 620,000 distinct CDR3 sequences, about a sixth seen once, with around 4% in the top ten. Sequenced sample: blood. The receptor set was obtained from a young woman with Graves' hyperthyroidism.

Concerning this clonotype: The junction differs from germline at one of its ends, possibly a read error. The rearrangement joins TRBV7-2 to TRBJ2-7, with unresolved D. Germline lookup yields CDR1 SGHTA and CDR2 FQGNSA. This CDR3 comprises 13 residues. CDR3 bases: TGTGCCAGCGGCTTAACTCCAAGCTACGAGCAGTACTTC. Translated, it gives CASGLTPSYEQYF.

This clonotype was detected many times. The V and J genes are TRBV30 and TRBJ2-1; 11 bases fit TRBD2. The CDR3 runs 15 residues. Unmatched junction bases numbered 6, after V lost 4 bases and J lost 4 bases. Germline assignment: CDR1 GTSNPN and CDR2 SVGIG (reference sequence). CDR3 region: CAWTPGLADYNEQFF. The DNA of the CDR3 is TGTGCCTGGACTCCGGGACTAGCGGATTACAATGAGCAGTTCTTC.

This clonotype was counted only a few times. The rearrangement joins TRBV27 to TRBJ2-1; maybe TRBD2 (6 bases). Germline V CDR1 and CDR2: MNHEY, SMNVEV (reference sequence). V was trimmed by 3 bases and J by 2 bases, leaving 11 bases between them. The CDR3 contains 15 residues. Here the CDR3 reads CASSLGGITYNEQFF. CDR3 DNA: TGTGCCAGCAGTTTGGGGGGAATAACCTACAATGAGCAGTTCTTC.

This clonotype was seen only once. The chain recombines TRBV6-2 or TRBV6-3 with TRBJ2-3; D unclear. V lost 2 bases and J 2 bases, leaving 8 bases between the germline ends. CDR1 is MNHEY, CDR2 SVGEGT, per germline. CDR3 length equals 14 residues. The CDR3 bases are TGTGCCAGCAGTTACGTGGGTTTCACAGATACGCAGTATTTT. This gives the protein CASSYVGFTDTQYF.

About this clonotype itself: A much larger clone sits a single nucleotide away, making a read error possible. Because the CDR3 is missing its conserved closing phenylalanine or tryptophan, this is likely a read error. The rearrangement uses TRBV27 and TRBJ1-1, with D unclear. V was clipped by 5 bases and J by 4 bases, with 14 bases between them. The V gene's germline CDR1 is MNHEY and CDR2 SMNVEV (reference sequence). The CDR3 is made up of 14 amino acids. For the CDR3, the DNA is TGTGCCAGCAGTGAGCGACTAGACACCACTGAAGCTTTCATT. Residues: CASSERLDTTEAFI.

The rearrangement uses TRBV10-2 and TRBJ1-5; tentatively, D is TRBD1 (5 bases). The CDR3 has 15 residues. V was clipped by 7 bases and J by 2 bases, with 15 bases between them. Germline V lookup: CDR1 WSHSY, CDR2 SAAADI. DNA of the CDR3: TGCGCCAGCACTGCGGGGGAAGGAGGCAATCAGCCCCAGCATTTT. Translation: CASTAGEGGNQPQHF.

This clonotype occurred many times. Here the CDR3 reads CASSLGQGSSYEQYF. For the CDR3, the DNA is TGTGCCAGCAGCTTGGGACAGGGGAGCTCCTACGAGCAGTACTTC. The rearrangement links TRBV5-8 to TRBJ2-7; 8 bases agree with TRBD1. Germline trimming cut 0 bases from V and 0 bases from J; bases unmatched to any gene: 2. This CDR3 contains 15 residues. CDR1 SGHTS and CDR2 YDEGEE come from the germline V gene.

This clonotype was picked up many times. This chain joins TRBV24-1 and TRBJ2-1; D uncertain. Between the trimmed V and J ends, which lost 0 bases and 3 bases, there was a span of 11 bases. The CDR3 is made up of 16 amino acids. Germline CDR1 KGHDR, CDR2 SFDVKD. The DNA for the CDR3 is TGTGCCACCAGTGATTTGCGGCCAGGTAGCTACAATGAGCAGTTCTTC. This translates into CATSDLRPGSYNEQFF.

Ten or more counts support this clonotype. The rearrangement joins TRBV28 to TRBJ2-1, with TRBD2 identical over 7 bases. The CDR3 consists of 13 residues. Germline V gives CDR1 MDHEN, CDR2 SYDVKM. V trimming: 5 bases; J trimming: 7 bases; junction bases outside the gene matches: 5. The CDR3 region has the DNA TGTGCCAGCAGTGCCGGGGGGAGGAATGAGCAGTTCTTC. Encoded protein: CASSAGGRNEQFF. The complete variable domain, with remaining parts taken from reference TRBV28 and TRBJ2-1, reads DVKVTQSSRYLVKRTGEKVFLECVQDMDHENMFWYRQDPGLGLRLIYFSYDVKMKEKGDIPEGYSVSREKKERFSLILESASTNQTSMYLCASSAGGRNEQFFGPGTRLTVL.

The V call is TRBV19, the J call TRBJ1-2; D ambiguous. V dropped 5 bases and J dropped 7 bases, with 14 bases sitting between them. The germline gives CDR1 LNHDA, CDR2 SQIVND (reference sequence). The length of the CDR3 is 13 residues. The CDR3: CASSLTSRGGYTF. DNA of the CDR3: TGTGCCAGTAGTTTGACCTCCCGGGGTGGCTACACCTTC. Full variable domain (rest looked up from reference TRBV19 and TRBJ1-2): DGGITQSPKYLFRKEGQNVTLSCEQNLNHDAMYWYRQDPGQGLRLIYYSQIVNDFQKGDIAEGYSVSREKKESFPLTVTSAQKNPTAFYLCASSLTSRGGYTFGSGTRLTVV.

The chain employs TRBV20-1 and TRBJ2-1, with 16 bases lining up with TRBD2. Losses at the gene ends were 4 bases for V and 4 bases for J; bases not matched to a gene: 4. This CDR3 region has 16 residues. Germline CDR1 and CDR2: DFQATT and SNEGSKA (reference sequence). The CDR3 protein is CSAKGLAGGLYNEQFF. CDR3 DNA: TGCAGTGCTAAGGGACTAGCGGGAGGGCTATACAATGAGCAGTTCTTC.

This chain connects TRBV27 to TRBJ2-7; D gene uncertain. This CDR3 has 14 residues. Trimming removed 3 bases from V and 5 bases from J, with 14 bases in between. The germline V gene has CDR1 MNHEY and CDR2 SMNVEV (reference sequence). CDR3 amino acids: CASSLGPGSNEQYF. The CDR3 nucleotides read TGTGCCAGCAGTTTGGGCCCGGGTAGCAACGAGCAGTACTTC.

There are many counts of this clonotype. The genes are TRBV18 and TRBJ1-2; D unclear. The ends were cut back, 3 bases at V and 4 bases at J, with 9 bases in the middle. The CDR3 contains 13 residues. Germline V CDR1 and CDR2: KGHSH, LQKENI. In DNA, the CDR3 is TGTGCCAGCTCACCGCCAGAACTCTATGGCTACACCTTC. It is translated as CASSPPELYGYTF.

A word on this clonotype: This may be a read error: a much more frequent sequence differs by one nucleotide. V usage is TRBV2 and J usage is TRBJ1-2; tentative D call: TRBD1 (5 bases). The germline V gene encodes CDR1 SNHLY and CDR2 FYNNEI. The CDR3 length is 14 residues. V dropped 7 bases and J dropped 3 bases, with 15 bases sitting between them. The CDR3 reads CASNVGGVDYGYTF. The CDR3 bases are TGTGCCAGCAACGTCGGAGGGGTAGACTATGGCTACACCTTC.

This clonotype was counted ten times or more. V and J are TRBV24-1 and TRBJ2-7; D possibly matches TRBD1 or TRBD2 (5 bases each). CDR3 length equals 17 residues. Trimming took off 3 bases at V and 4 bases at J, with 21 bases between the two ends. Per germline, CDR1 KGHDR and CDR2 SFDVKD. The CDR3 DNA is TGTGCCACCAGTGATGTCCCCTCTACGGGACGAAAATACGAGCAGTACTTC. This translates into CATSDVPSTGRKYEQYF.